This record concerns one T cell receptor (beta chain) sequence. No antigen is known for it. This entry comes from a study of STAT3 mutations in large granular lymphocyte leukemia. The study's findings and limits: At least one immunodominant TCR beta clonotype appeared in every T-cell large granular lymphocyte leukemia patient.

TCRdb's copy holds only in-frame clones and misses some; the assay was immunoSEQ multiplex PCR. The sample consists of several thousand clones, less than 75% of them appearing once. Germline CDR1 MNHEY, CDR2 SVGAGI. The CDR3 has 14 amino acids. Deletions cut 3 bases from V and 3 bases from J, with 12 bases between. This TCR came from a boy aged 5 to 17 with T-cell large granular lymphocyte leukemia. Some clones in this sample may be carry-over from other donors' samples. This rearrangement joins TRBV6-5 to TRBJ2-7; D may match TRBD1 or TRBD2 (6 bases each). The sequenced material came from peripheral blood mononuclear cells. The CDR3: CASSYSGAVYEQYF. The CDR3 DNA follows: TGTGCCAGCAGTTATTCGGGGGCCGTCTACGAGCAGTACTTC.